The 26 T cell receptor beta chains given below trace back to one sample, sequenced in a study of blood T cell repertoires in COVID-19. Here immunoSEQ multiplex PCR was the method, and the copy in TCRdb shows in-frame clones only, minus some. The repertoire holds roughly 180,000 clones, with around four fifths as singletons. The sample was peripheral blood. The receptors stem from a woman aged 30 to 39 with acute or convalescent COVID-19.

CDR3: CASSPHPARKQDTQYF. In DNA, the CDR3 is TGTGCCAGCAGCCCTCACCCCGCTCGAAAACAAGATACGCAGTATTTT. The chain couples TRBV9 to TRBJ2-3; no clear D gene. The CDR3 sequence is 16 residues long. Between the trimmed V and J ends, which lost 4 bases and 5 bases, there was a span of 20 bases. The germline V gene encodes CDR1 SGDLS and CDR2 YYNGEE.

The chain links TRBV3-1 (or the pseudogene TRBV3-2) to TRBJ1-6, with TRBD1 identical over 7 bases. This CDR3 is built from 22 residues. J lost 0 bases, V lost 0 bases, and 17 bases had no gene match. The germline gives CDR1 LGHDT, CDR2 YNNKEL (reference sequence). The CDR3 DNA sequence: TGTGCCAGCAGCCAAGACCGGGATGACAGGGCTCTATTCAACTCCTATAATTCACCCCTCCACTTT. Amino acid sequence: CASSQDRDDRALFNSYNSPLHF.

The genes are TRBV29-1 and TRBJ2-1; 7 nucleotides align to TRBD1. In germline, CDR1 is SQVTM, CDR2 ANQGSEA. The trim removed 1 base at V and 1 base at J, leaving 7 bases unmatched. The length of the CDR3 is 16 residues. The CDR3 DNA reads as TGCAGCGTTGAAGGGCTACGACAGGGTTCCTACAATGAGCAGTTCTTC. Protein sequence: CSVEGLRQGSYNEQFF.

This chain connects TRBV30 to TRBJ1-1; no firm D call. Per germline, CDR1 GTSNPN and CDR2 SVGIG (reference sequence). V was shortened by 5 bases and J by 7 bases, with 14 bases between the two germline ends. The CDR3 is 12 amino acids. DNA for the CDR3: TGTGCCTGGTCAGACTTAAGATTTGAAGCTTTCTTT. Translation gives CAWSDLRFEAFF.

The J gene is TRBJ1-4, the V gene TRBV6-1; D unclear. Trimming shortened V by 2 bases and J by 6 bases, and 7 bases separated the two germline ends. CDR3 length: 13 amino acids. Germline CDR1 is MNHNS and CDR2 is SASEGT. CDR3 sequence reads: CASSESVHEKLFF. The CDR3 DNA sequence: TGTGCCAGCAGTGAAAGCGTCCATGAAAAACTGTTTTTT.

This clone showed up just once. The rearrangement links TRBV6-6 to TRBJ2-7; no firm D call. Germline CDR1 reads MNHNY; CDR2 reads SVGAGI (reference sequence). This CDR3 contains 13 residues. The ends were cut back, 0 bases at V and 4 bases at J, with 7 bases in the middle. The CDR3 is CASSYSTGYEQYF. The CDR3, as DNA: TGTGCCAGCAGTTACTCGACCGGGTACGAGCAGTACTTC.

The gene calls are TRBV5-1 and TRBJ1-2; TRBD1 matches 7 bases. Germline CDR1 reads SGHRS; CDR2 reads YFSETQ. After removal of 4 bases from V and 7 bases from J, the junction contained 13 bases not matched to a gene. This CDR3 region has 15 residues. Here the CDR3 reads CASSPRQGTLFGYTF. The CDR3 DNA is TGCGCCAGCAGCCCGAGACAGGGCACCCTCTTTGGCTACACCTTC.

V and J are TRBV27 and TRBJ2-7; 7 bases align to TRBD2. The trim removed 6 bases at V and 5 bases at J, leaving 10 bases unmatched. The CDR3 runs to 14 residues. CDR1 MNHEY and CDR2 SMNVEV come from the germline V gene (reference sequence). The CDR3 DNA sequence: TGTGCCAGCAGAATGGGGGGGTTTTTCAACGAGCAGTACTTC. Amino acid sequence: CASRMGGFFNEQYF.

The genes are TRBV5-1 and TRBJ2-2; D gene unclear. Trimming pared 1 base from V and 1 base from J, leaving 11 bases between. Germline values: CDR1 SGHRS, CDR2 YFSETQ. The CDR3 extends over 16 amino acids. The CDR3 DNA reads as TGCGCCAGCAGCTTGTATCCGGAGAGGAACACCGGGGAGCTGTTTTTT. This sequence encodes CASSLYPERNTGELFF. Looking up the rest from reference TRBV5-1 and TRBJ2-2 gives the full variable domain: KAGVTQTPRYLIKTRGQQVTLSCSPISGHRSVSWYQQTPGQGLQFLFEYFSETQRNKGNFPGRFSGRQFSNSRSEMNVSTLELGDSALYLCASSLYPERNTGELFFGEGSRLTVL.

This chain connects TRBV27 to TRBJ1-1, with 9 bases lining up with TRBD1. The CDR3 consists of 21 residues. Germline-derived CDR1 and CDR2 are MNHEY and SMNVEV (reference sequence). The V gene end was trimmed by 3 bases and the J gene end by 4 bases; junction bases not matched to a gene: 24. The CDR3 DNA reads TGTGCCAGCAGTTTTTTAGGCCAACCGGGACAGGGTGTTTTACATGGCACTGAAGCTTTCTTT. Its protein product is CASSFLGQPGQGVLHGTEAFF.

The chain employs TRBV7-2 and TRBJ1-1; 7 positions match TRBD1. Germline CDR1 and CDR2: SGHTA and FQGNSA. After removal of 5 bases from V and 10 bases from J, the junction contained 19 bases not matched to a gene. This CDR3 is built from 16 residues. Here the CDR3 DNA reads TGTGCCAGCAGCGTAGGCCGACAGGGACGATCTGTTGGAGCTTTCTTT. This gives the protein CASSVGRQGRSVGAFF.

J is TRBJ1-4 and V is TRBV7-2, with 7 bases fitting TRBD1. V dropped 3 bases and J dropped 8; count of bases not matched to a gene: 6. Germline CDR1 and CDR2: SGHTA and FQGNSA. The CDR3 is 14 amino acids. CDR3 sequence reads: CASSFETGWEKLFF. CDR3 in DNA: TGTGCCAGCAGCTTTGAGACAGGGTGGGAAAAACTGTTTTTT. The complete variable domain, with remaining parts taken from reference TRBV7-2 and TRBJ1-4, reads GAGVSQSPSNKVTEKGKDVELRCDPISGHTALYWYRQSLGQGLEFLIYFQGNSAPDKSGLPSDRFSAERTGGSVSTLTIQRTQQEDSAVYLCASSFETGWEKLFFGSGTQLSVL.

The rearrangement joins TRBV6-5 to TRBJ1-6; D remains ambiguous. The CDR3 has 13 amino acids. Germline assignment: CDR1 MNHEY and CDR2 SVGAGI. Trimming took 6 bases from V and 9 from J, leaving 12 bases between them. This chain's CDR3 is CASSRQGGSPLHF. The CDR3 nucleotides read TGTGCCAGCAGCCGACAAGGAGGTTCACCCCTCCACTTT.

This clone was detected a few times. This CDR3 is also generated by other DNA sequences in the sample. This chain joins TRBV19 and TRBJ2-1; D is unclear. The V gene's germline CDR1 is LNHDA and CDR2 SQIVND (reference sequence). V was cut by 6 bases and J by 4 bases, with 10 bases left in between. The CDR3 runs 13 residues. This chain's CDR3 is CASSITSYNEQFF. The CDR3 DNA reads TGTGCCAGTAGCATAACAAGTTACAATGAGCAGTTCTTC.

The chain carries TRBV19 and TRBJ2-7, with D possibly being TRBD1 (6 bases). V lost 2 bases to trimming and J lost 3 bases, with 8 bases between them. The CDR3 covers 13 residues. CDR1 LNHDA and CDR2 SQIVND come from the germline V gene (reference sequence). The CDR3 loop reads CASSILQGYEQYF. The CDR3 bases are TGTGCCAGTAGTATATTACAGGGCTACGAGCAGTACTTC.

Concerning this clone itself: This same CDR3 is encoded by further DNA sequences in the sample. V is TRBV3-1 (or the pseudogene TRBV3-2) and J is TRBJ1-3; 7 positions match TRBD1. This CDR3 contains 14 residues. Losses at the gene ends were 6 bases for V and 1 base for J; bases not matched to a gene: 3. The germline CDR1 and CDR2 sequences are LGHDT and YNNKEL (reference sequence). CDR3 sequence: CASSLQGSGNTIYF. CDR3 coding DNA: TGTGCCAGCAGTCTACAGGGGTCTGGAAACACCATATATTTT.

On this clone: Other DNA sequences within the sample encode an identical CDR3. The chain has TRBV5-1 and TRBJ1-3; TRBD1 might be the D (5 bases). Germline V gene sequence: CDR1 SGHRS, CDR2 YFSETQ. The V and J ends lost 0 bases and 0 bases respectively, with 7 bases between them. The CDR3 runs to 15 residues. The CDR3 DNA is TGCGCCAGCAGCTTGGGACAGTTCTCTGGAAACACCATATATTTT. Translating it yields CASSLGQFSGNTIYF.

V and J are TRBV27 and TRBJ2-1; 8 bases are shared with TRBD2. Losses at the gene ends were 1 base for V and 8 bases for J; bases not matched to a gene: 13. Germline CDR1 MNHEY, CDR2 SMNVEV (reference sequence). This CDR3 comprises 17 residues. The CDR3 is CASSLYGPGLGQDEQFF. CDR3 sequence (DNA): TGTGCCAGCAGTTTATATGGTCCGGGACTAGGGCAGGATGAGCAGTTCTTC.

The chain is built from TRBV4-2 and TRBJ1-2; D remains ambiguous. V was clipped by 4 bases and J by 2 bases, with 17 bases between them. Germline assignment: CDR1 LGHNA and CDR2 YNFKEQ. CDR3 length equals 16 residues. For the CDR3, the DNA is TGTGCCAGCAGCCCATTGAACCCTAGAGCCAACTATGGCTACACCTTC. Its protein is CASSPLNPRANYGYTF.

V usage is TRBV4-3 and J usage is TRBJ1-3; 8 bases match TRBD1. The germline CDR1 and CDR2 sequences are LGHNA and YSLEER. V gave up 3 bases and J gave up 0 bases; unmatched junction bases: 4. The CDR3 spans 16 residues. CDR3 in DNA: TGCGCCAGCAGCCAGGGACAGGAAAGCTCTGGAAACACCATATATTTT. Protein: CASSQGQESSGNTIYF.

The chain links TRBV28 to TRBJ2-7; possible D gene TRBD1, 5 bases. The germline V and J ends were trimmed by 6 bases and 3 bases, with 15 bases remaining between them. Germline V gene lookup returns CDR1 MDHEN and CDR2 SYDVKM. CDR3 size: 14 residues. In nucleotides, the CDR3 is TGTGCCAGCAGCTCTCCAGGGATTAACTACGAGCAGTACTTC. Translation: CASSSPGINYEQYF.

This clone has ten or more counts. The V and J genes are TRBV5-1 and TRBJ2-2, with D perhaps matching TRBD1 (6 bases). Trimming cost V 5 bases and J 4 bases, with 9 bases left between them. CDR1 SGHRS and CDR2 YFSETQ come from the germline V gene. This CDR3 has 13 amino acids. CDR3 DNA sequence: TGCGCCAGCAGTCCAGGGGTCACCGGGGAGCTGTTTTTT. Translation gives CASSPGVTGELFF.

This sequence joins TRBV30 and TRBJ1-5; D ambiguous. Germline lookup yields CDR1 GTSNPN and CDR2 SVGIG (reference sequence). CDR3 size: 13 residues. V was trimmed by 3 bases and J by 1 base, leaving 7 bases between them. The CDR3 region has the DNA TGTGCCTGGAGCGTCGGGAGCAATCAGCCCCAGCATTTT. Its protein is CAWSVGSNQPQHF.

This chain connects TRBV6-2 or TRBV6-3 to TRBJ1-2; 8 bases align to TRBD1. CDR3 length: 12 amino acids. With V trimmed by 5 bases and J by 5 bases, 1 base remained unmatched. CDR1 MNHEY and CDR2 SVGEGT come from the germline V gene. CDR3 protein: CASSDRGYGYTF. The CDR3 DNA is TGTGCCAGCAGTGACAGGGGATATGGCTACACCTTC.

The J gene is TRBJ1-2, the V gene TRBV9, with D hard to call. The CDR3 consists of 15 residues. Germline V gene data show CDR1 as SGDLS and CDR2 as YYNGEE. V was cut by 4 bases and J by 2 bases, with 15 bases left in between. The CDR3 region has the DNA TGTGCCAGCAGCACGGAGAGCGGATACAACTATGGCTACACCTTC. Translating gives CASSTESGYNYGYTF.

The chain links TRBV24-1 to TRBJ2-3; D is possibly TRBD2 (6 bases). V was trimmed by 6 bases and J by 5 bases, leaving 11 bases between them. This CDR3 has 13 amino acids. Germline CDR1 reads KGHDR; CDR2 reads SFDVKD. CDR3 region: CATSRDFLDTQYF. In DNA, the CDR3 is TGTGCCACCAGTAGGGACTTCTTAGATACGCAGTATTTT.